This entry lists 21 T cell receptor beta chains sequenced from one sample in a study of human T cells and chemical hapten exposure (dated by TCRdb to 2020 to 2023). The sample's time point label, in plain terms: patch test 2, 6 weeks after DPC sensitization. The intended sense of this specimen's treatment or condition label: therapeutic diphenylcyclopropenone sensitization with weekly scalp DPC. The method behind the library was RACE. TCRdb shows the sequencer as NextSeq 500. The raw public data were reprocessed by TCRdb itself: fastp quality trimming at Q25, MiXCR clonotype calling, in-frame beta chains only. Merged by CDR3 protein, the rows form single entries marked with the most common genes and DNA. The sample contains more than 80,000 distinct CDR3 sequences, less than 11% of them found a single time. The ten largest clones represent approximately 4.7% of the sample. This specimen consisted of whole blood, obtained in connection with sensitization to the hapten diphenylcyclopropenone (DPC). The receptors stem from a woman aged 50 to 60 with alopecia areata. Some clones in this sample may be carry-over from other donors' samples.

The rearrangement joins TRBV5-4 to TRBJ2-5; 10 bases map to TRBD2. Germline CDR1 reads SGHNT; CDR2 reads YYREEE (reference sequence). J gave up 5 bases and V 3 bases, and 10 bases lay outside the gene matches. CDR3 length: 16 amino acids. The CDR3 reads CASSSRLAGPSETQYF. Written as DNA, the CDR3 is TGTGCCAGCAGCTCACGACTAGCGGGTCCCTCGGAGACCCAGTACTTC. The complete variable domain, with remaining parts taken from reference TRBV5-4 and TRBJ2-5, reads ETGVTQSPTHLIKTRGQQVTLRCSSQSGHNTVSWYQQALGQGPQFIFQYYREEENGRGNFPPRFSGLQFPNYSSELNVNALELDDSALYLCASSSRLAGPSETQYFGPGTRLLVL.

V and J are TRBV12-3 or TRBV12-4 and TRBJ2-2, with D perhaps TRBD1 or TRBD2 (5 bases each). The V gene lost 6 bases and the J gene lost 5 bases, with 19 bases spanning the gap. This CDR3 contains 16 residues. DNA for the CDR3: TGTGCCAGCAGCGACACCCGGGACCACTATACCGGGGAGCTGTTTTTT. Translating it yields CASSDTRDHYTGELFF.

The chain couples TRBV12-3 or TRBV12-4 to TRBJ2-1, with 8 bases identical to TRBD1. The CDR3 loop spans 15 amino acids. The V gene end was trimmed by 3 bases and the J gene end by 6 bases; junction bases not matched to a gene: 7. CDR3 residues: CASSLGQGALNEQFF. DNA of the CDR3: TGTGCCAGCAGTTTGGGTCAGGGGGCGCTCAATGAGCAGTTCTTC.

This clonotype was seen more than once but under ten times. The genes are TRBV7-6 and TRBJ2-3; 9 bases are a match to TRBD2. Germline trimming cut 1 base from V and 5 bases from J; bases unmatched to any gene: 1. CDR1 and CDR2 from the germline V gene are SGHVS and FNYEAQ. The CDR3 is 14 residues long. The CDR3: CASSLELAGDTQYF. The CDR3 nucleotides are TGTGCCAGCAGCTTAGAACTAGCGGGAGATACGCAGTATTTT. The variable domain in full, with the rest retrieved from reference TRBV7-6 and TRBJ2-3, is GAGVSQSPRYKVTKRGQDVALRCDPISGHVSLYWYRQALGQGPEFLTYFNYEAQQDKSGLPNDRFSAERPEGSISTLTIQRTEQRDSAMYRCASSLELAGDTQYFGPGTRLTVL.

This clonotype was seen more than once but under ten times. The CDR3 sequence: CASSYRVDGTEAFF. CDR3 nucleotides: TGTGCCAGCAGTTACAGGGTAGACGGCACTGAAGCTTTCTTT. The chain uses TRBV6-5 and TRBJ1-1; D gene unclear. In germline, CDR1 is MNHEY, CDR2 SVGAGI. CDR3 length equals 14 residues. Trimming removed 2 bases at V and 4 bases at J, with 11 bases between.

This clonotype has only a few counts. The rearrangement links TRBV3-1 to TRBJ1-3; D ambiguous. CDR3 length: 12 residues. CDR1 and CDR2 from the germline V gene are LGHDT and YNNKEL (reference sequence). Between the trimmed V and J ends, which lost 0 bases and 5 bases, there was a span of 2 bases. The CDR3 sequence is CASSQERNTIYF. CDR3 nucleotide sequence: TGTGCCAGCAGCCAAGAAAGAAACACCATATATTTT.

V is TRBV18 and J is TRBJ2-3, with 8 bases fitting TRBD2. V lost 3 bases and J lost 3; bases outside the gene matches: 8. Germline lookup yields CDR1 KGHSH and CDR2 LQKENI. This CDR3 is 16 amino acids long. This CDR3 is CASSPHPGGSTDTQYF. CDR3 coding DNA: TGTGCCAGCTCACCGCATCCGGGAGGGTCGACAGATACGCAGTATTTT. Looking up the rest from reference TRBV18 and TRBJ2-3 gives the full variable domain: NAGVMQNPRHLVRRRGQEARLRCSPMKGHSHVYWYRQLPEEGLKFMVYLQKENIIDESGMPKERFSAEFPKEGPSILRIQQVVRGDSAAYFCASSPHPGGSTDTQYFGPGTRLTVL.

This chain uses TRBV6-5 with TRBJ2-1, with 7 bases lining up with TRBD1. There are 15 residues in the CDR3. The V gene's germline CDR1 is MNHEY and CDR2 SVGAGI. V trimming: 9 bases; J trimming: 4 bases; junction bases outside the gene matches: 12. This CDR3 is CASRPGRGPYNEQFF. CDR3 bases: TGTGCCAGTAGACCGGGAAGGGGGCCGTACAATGAGCAGTTCTTC.

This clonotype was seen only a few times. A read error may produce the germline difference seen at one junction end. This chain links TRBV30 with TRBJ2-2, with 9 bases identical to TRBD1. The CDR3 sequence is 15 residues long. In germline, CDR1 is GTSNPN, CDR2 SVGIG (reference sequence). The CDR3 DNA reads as TGTGCCTGCAGTGGGACAGGGACTATCACCGGGGAGCTGTTTTTT. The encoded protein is CACSGTGTITGELFF.

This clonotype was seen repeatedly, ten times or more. The CDR3 nucleotides are TGCAGCGTTATACAGGGCGGGGTGAACATTCAGTACTTC. Translated: CSVIQGGVNIQYF. This sequence joins TRBV29-1 and TRBJ2-4; D may be TRBD1 or TRBD2 (6 bases each). Germline CDR1 is SQVTM and CDR2 is ANQGSEA. Trimming stripped 5 bases from V and 7 bases from J, with 15 bases between. The CDR3 extends over 13 amino acids.

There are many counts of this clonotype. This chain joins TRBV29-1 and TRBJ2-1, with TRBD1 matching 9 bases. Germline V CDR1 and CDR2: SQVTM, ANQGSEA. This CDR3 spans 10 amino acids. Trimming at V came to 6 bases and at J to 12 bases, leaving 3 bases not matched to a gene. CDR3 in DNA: TGCAGCGTCGGACAGGGGTGGCAGTTCTTC. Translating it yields CSVGQGWQFF.

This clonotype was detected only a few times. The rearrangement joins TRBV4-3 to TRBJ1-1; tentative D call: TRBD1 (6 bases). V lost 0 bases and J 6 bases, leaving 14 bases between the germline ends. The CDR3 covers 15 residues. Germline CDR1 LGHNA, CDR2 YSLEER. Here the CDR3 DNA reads TGCGCCAGCAGCCAAGATCAATGGCAGGGGCCTGAAGCTTTCTTT. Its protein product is CASSQDQWQGPEAFF.

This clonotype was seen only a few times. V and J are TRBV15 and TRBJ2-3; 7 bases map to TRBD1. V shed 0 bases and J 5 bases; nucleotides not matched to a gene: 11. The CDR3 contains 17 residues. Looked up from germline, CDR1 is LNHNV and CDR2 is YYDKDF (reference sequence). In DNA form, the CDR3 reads TGTGCCACCAGCAGAGATCTTGGCAGGGGGATAGGAGATACGCAGTATTTT. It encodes CATSRDLGRGIGDTQYF.

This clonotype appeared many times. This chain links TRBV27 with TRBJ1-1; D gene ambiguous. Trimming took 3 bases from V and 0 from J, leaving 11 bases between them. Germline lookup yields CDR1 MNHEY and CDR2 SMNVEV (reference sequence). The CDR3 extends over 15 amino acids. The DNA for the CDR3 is TGTGCCAGCAGTTTGAACCACCTAATGAACACTGAAGCTTTCTTT. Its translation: CASSLNHLMNTEAFF.

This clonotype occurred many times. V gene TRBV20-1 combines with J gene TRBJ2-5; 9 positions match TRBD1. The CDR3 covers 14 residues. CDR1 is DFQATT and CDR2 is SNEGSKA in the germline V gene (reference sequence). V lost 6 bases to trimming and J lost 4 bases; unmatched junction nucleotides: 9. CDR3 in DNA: TGCAGTGCCACCGGGACAGGGTCCACAGAGACCCAGTACTTC. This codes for CSATGTGSTETQYF.

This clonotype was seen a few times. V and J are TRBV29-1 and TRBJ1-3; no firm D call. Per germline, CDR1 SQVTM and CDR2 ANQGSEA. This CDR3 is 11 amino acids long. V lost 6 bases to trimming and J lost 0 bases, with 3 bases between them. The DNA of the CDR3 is TGCAGCGTACCCTCTGGAAACACCATATATTTT. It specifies CSVPSGNTIYF.

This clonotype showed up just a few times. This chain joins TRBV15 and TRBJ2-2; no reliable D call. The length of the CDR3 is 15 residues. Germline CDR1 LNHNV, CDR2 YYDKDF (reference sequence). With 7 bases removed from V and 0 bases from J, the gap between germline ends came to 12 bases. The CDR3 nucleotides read TGTGCCACCAAAGCTTGGAGCCCGAACACCGGGGAGCTGTTTTTT. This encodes CATKAWSPNTGELFF.

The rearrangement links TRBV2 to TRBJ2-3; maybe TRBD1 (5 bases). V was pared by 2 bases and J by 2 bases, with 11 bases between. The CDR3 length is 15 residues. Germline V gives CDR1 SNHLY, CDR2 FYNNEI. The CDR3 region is CASSEQGTITDTQYF. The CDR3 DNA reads TGTGCCAGCAGTGAACAGGGAACGATCACAGATACGCAGTATTTT.

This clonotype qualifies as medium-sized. CDR3 protein: CASSLTGGSPLHF. The CDR3 coding sequence is TGTGCCAGCAGTCTCACAGGGGGTTCACCCCTCCACTTT. The chain employs TRBV7-9 and TRBJ1-6; 8 positions agree with TRBD1. Germline V CDR1 and CDR2: SEHNR, FQNEAQ (reference sequence). This CDR3 comprises 13 residues. Losses at the gene ends were 6 bases for V and 9 bases for J; bases not matched to a gene: 4. Based on the CDR3 plus reference TRBV7-9 and TRBJ1-6, the full variable domain is DTGVSQNPRHKITKRGQNVTFRCDPISEHNRLYWYRQTLGQGPEFLTYFQNEAQLEKSRLLSDRFSAERPKGSFSTLEIQRTEQGDSAMYLCASSLTGGSPLHFGNGTRLTVT.

CDR3 residues: CASSLGLGVYEQYF. CDR3 bases: TGTGCCAGCAGTTTGGGACTGGGAGTCTACGAGCAGTACTTC. The chain uses TRBV12-3 or TRBV12-4 and TRBJ2-7; D possibly corresponds to TRBD2 (6 bases). The CDR3 loop spans 14 amino acids. V dropped 3 bases and J dropped 3 bases, with 12 bases sitting between them.

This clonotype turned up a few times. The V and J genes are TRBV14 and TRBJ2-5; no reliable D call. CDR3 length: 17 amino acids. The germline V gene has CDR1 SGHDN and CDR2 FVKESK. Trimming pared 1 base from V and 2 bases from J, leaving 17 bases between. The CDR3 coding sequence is TGTGCCAGCAGCCAAGGCGGTGTGAGGAGAACACAAGAGACCCAGTACTTC. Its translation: CASSQGGVRRTQETQYF.